These T cell receptor beta chains were read from a single sample in a study of blood T cells in healthy people across ages. TCRdb reprocessed the 5' RACE reads with MiXCR, giving one entry per CDR3 protein. Of 1.5 million to 2 million distinct CDR3 sequences listed, roughly 30% were seen once; the top ten hold roughly 8%. Specimen: blood. The source of these receptors is a woman aged 25 to 45 in good health. The CDR3 runs from the conserved cysteine through the conserved F or W. D genes are given only for firm matches. Clone size is given for some rows only: seen once, a few or many times, or a class if the clone is expanded.

TGCAGTGCTAGTTTAGGGCATAATACTCAACCCCAGCATTTT | CSASLGHNTQPQHF | few | TRBJ1-5 | NA | TRBV20-1
TGTGCCAGCAGCGTAGGACTAGCGGGGGGGAGCACAGATACGCAGTATTTT | CASSVGLAGGSTDTQYF | NA | TRBJ2-3 | TRBD2 | TRBV9
TGTGCCAGCAGCTTCCCAGTGGGCGAGCAGTACTTC | CASSFPVGEQYF | many | TRBJ2-7 | NA | TRBV7-9
TGCAGTGCTCGGGGAGGGCCAAATGAGCAGTTCTTC | CSARGGPNEQFF | many | TRBJ2-1 | TRBD2 | TRBV20-1
TGCAGTGCTAGCGGGGGGTCCCAAGAGACCCAGTACTTC | CSASGGSQETQYF | many | TRBJ2-5 | TRBD2 | TRBV20-1
TGCGCCAGCAGCCAAGATGCAATAGCGGACCTCACAGATACGCAGTATTTT | CASSQDAIADLTDTQYF | few | TRBJ2-3 | NA | TRBV4-3
TGTGCCAGCAGCTTGGAGGGACTAGCGGGAGAAACAGATACGCAGTATTTT | CASSLEGLAGETDTQYF | few | TRBJ2-3 | TRBD2 | TRBV5-6
TGTGCTAGTGGGCGTGAGGCGGGAGTGTGGCAGTTCTTC | CASGREAGVWQFF | few | TRBJ2-1 | TRBD2 | TRBV12-5
TGTGCCAGCAGCGTAGATGGAAACACCATATATTTT | CASSVDGNTIYF | NA | TRBJ1-3 | NA | TRBV9
TGTGCCAGCAGCTTAGAGAGACCGACTGCCCACAATGAGCAGTTCTTC | CASSLERPTAHNEQFF | NA | TRBJ2-1 | NA | TRBV7-6
TGTGCCAGCAGTTTATTCAGGGATGATACGCAGTATTTT | CASSLFRDDTQYF | few | TRBJ2-3 | NA | TRBV27
TGTGCCAGCAGCTTACGCGCACAGGCCGACTCTGGGGCCAACGTCCTGACTTTC | CASSLRAQADSGANVLTF | many | TRBJ2-6 | NA | TRBV7-2
TGTGCCAGCAGGTCGACAGAGCTCGAAAAACTGTTTTTT | CASRSTELEKLFF | few | TRBJ1-4 | NA | TRBV6-2/TRBV6-3
TGTGCCAGCAGTTTAGCGCGGCAGGGGATCCCAGAGACCCAGTACTTC | CASSLARQGIPETQYF | few | TRBJ2-5 | NA | TRBV12-3/TRBV12-4
TGCAGCGTTCGGGGGCTTGTCACTGAAGCTTTCTTT | CSVRGLVTEAFF | NA | TRBJ1-1 | NA | TRBV29-1
TGCGCCAGCAGCCGGGGGGACAGTTCCTCTGGGGCCAACGTCCTGACTTTC | CASSRGDSSSGANVLTF | many | TRBJ2-6 | NA | TRBV5-1
TGTGCCAGCAGCTCCTCGGGGATGTCAACAGATACGCAGTATTTT | CASSSSGMSTDTQYF | few | TRBJ2-3 | NA | TRBV3-1
TGTGCCAGCAGCCCGACGGGACAGGGTGGGGCGACCCAGTACTTC | CASSPTGQGGATQYF | few | TRBJ2-5 | TRBD1 | TRBV5-5
TGTGCCACCAATAGCGGAGGTCCTACGATTGAAGCTTTCTTT | CATNSGGPTIEAFF | few | TRBJ1-1 | NA | TRBV19
TGTGCCAGCAGCCTGCACAGGCGAGAGACCCAGTACTTC | CASSLHRRETQYF | NA | TRBJ2-5 | NA | TRBV6-5
TGTGCCAGCAGCTTAAGGCGCGGGGCAGGGAATGAAAAACTGTTTTTT | CASSLRRGAGNEKLFF | NA | TRBJ1-4 | NA | TRBV11-2
TGCGCCAGCAGTGAGAAGTGGGGACTAGCGGGAGGGCGTGGGCAGTTCTTC | CASSEKWGLAGGRGQFF | once | TRBJ2-1 | TRBD2 | TRBV10-1
TGCAGTGCTAGAGAGGGGGGTAGCGCCACAGATACGCAGTATTTT | CSAREGGSATDTQYF | NA | TRBJ2-3 | NA | TRBV20-1
TGTGCCAGCAGCGACCGGACAGGGGGCGCCTACAATGAGCAGTTCTTC | CASSDRTGGAYNEQFF | NA | TRBJ2-1 | TRBD1 | TRBV9
TGTGCCTGGACTCAGCCGGGACTGAACATGAACACTGAAGCTTTCTTT | CAWTQPGLNMNTEAFF | NA | TRBJ1-1 | NA | TRBV30
TGCGCCAGCAGTTCCGACGGGCCGGGGGTAAATACGCAGTATTTT | CASSSDGPGVNTQYF | NA | TRBJ2-3 | NA | TRBV5-1
TGTGCCATCGAGACTAGCAATCAGCCCCAGCATTTT | CAIETSNQPQHF | NA | TRBJ1-5 | NA | TRBV28
TGCAGTGCTACTATGGGGCCCGTCGAGCAGTACTTC | CSATMGPVEQYF | NA | TRBJ2-7 | NA | TRBV20-1
TGTGCCAGCAGACCGCGCCTAGCGGGAGGGCCCCTAGGGGAGCAGTACTTC | CASRPRLAGGPLGEQYF | many | TRBJ2-7 | TRBD2 | TRBV28
TGTGCCAGCAGCTGGCCCGGGGATGAGCAGTTCTTC | CASSWPGDEQFF | few | TRBJ2-1 | NA | TRBV5-6
TGCGCCAGCAGCCAAGATAGAGGGGGAGCCTCCATCCAGCCCCAGCATTTT | CASSQDRGGASIQPQHF | many | TRBJ1-5 | NA | TRBV4-3
TGTGCCAGCAGTGACTTGGGGCAGCAGTACTTC | CASSDLGQQYF | many | TRBJ2-7 | NA | TRBV6-1
TGTGCCATCAGCTACCGGGACTACACAGATACGCAGTATTTT | CAISYRDYTDTQYF | NA | TRBJ2-3 | TRBD2 | TRBV7-2
TGCAGTGCCCCCTGGGAGGGAAGGGAGACCCAGTACTTC | CSAPWEGRETQYF | NA | TRBJ2-5 | TRBD2 | TRBV20-1
TGCAGTGCTAGAGGGACCGGGACAGGGGGGGAGACCCAGTACTTC | CSARGTGTGGETQYF | many | TRBJ2-5 | TRBD1 | TRBV20-1
TGTGCCAGCAGTTTTGGGGGTGTGGCTTTCTTT | CASSFGGVAFF | few | TRBJ1-1 | NA | TRBV28
TGCAGTGCGGGACGAGGGACCAACACCGGGGAGCTGTTTTTT | CSAGRGTNTGELFF | many | TRBJ2-2 | NA | TRBV20-1
TGTGCCAGCAGCCGGGGCGGGAGGGAGACCCAGTACTTC | CASSRGGRETQYF | many | TRBJ2-5 | TRBD2 | TRBV12-3/TRBV12-4
TGTGCCAGCAGGCCCTCTTGGGACATAAAGGACTATGGCTACACCTTC | CASRPSWDIKDYGYTF | few | TRBJ1-2 | NA | TRBV7-9
TGTGCCAGCAGTCCCGAGGGACCGCGTACCTACGAGCAGTACTTC | CASSPEGPRTYEQYF | many | TRBJ2-7 | NA | TRBV12-3/TRBV12-4
TGCAGTGCTAGGGAGCGTGCCCTGAGAAATGAGCAGTTCTTC | CSARERALRNEQFF | NA | TRBJ2-1 | NA | TRBV20-1
TGTGCCAGCAGCCAACCAAACGGAGTCGGGTTGGGCTACAATGAGCAGTTCTTC | CASSQPNGVGLGYNEQFF | few | TRBJ2-1 | NA | TRBV14
TGTGCCAGCAGCGTAGGGGCAGTGCTCAATGAGCAGTTCTTC | CASSVGAVLNEQFF | NA | TRBJ2-1 | NA | TRBV5-6
TGTGCCAGCAGTTACTCGAAGGGTAACTCTGGGGCCAACGTCCTGACTTTC | CASSYSKGNSGANVLTF | few | TRBJ2-6 | NA | TRBV6-6
TGTGCCAGCAGCTTAGGGAGAGGGATGGGTGCGTACGAGCAGTACTTC | CASSLGRGMGAYEQYF | few | TRBJ2-7 | NA | TRBV7-6
TGTGCCAGCACCCCGGGGACTAGCGCAAATGAGCAGTTCTTC | CASTPGTSANEQFF | few | TRBJ2-1 | TRBD2 | TRBV12-3/TRBV12-4
TGTGCCAGCAGCTTAGAGGGTGGAAGCAATCAGCCCCAGCATTTT | CASSLEGGSNQPQHF | many | TRBJ1-5 | NA | TRBV5-1
TGTGCCAGCGCTTTCTCAGGGGGGTCCTCCTACGAGCAGTACTTC | CASAFSGGSSYEQYF | NA | TRBJ2-7 | NA | TRBV11-2
TGCGCCAGCAGATGGGGACAGGGGGTTATTGGGTCGGAGACCCAGTACTTC | CASRWGQGVIGSETQYF | NA | TRBJ2-5 | TRBD1 | TRBV5-1
TGCAGTGCTCCGAAACTAACTAATGAAAAACTGTTTTTT | CSAPKLTNEKLFF | NA | TRBJ1-4 | NA | TRBV20-1
TGTGCCAGCAGCTTTAGCGTACAGTCACTTGATCAGCCCCAGCATTTT | CASSFSVQSLDQPQHF | NA | TRBJ1-5 | NA | TRBV7-2
TGCGCCAGCAGCCAACCTCCCCACGGGGGGGCTAGCATGGATATGCAGTATTTT | CASSQPPHGGASMDMQYF | NA | TRBJ2-3 | TRBD2 | TRBV4-3
TGTGCCAGCAGCCGAACTGGGGGTAGCGAGACCCAGTACTTC | CASSRTGGSETQYF | NA | TRBJ2-5 | NA | TRBV5-5
TGTGCCAGCAGCCTTTACGGGGGGGCCTACGAGCAGTACTTC | CASSLYGGAYEQYF | many | TRBJ2-7 | TRBD2 | TRBV7-8
TGTGCCTGGAGCTTAGGACAGGGGGCGGAACCCCTCCACTTT | CAWSLGQGAEPLHF | NA | TRBJ1-6 | TRBD1 | TRBV30